The 14 T cell receptor beta chains listed next were all sequenced from one sample in a study of OX40 agonist ivuxolimab in advanced cancers. Libraries were made using the immunoSEQ multiplex PCR assay. The table comes from immuneACCESS by way of TCRdb, which keeps in-frame sequences with V and J called. Part of the clones is missing from these tables; in studies checked, under half for an unresolved V gene and the rest for unknown reasons. This sample gives 70,000 to 90,000 clones in total; roughly 90% of them show up just once. The ten largest clones take up under 0.4% of the sample. This specimen was CD4+ or CD8+ T cells sorted from blood, taken in a trial of the OX40 agonist ivuxolimab. The receptor set was obtained from an adult with an advanced solid tumor such as melanoma, head and neck, liver or kidney cancer.

The CDR3 spells CASSFRLAPNTGELFF. CDR3 bases: TGTGCCAGCAGCTTTAGACTAGCGCCGAACACCGGGGAGCTGTTTTTT. The rearrangement links TRBV11-2 to TRBJ2-2, with TRBD2 matching 8 bases. CDR3 length: 16 amino acids. The V gene end was trimmed by 3 bases and the J gene end by 0 bases; junction bases not matched to a gene: 3. Per the germline V gene, CDR1 is SGHAT and CDR2 is FQNNGV.

V usage is TRBV28 and J usage is TRBJ1-2; D call uncertain. This CDR3 has 12 amino acids. Germline V gene data show CDR1 as MDHEN and CDR2 as SYDVKM. V lost 5 bases and J lost 1, with 5 bases in between. CDR3 sequence reads: CASSLNNYGYTF. The CDR3 nucleotides read TGTGCCAGCAGTCTTAATAACTATGGCTACACCTTC.

This chain uses TRBV9 with TRBJ2-7; tentatively, D is TRBD1 (5 bases). The ends were cut back, 7 bases at V and 0 bases at J, with 20 bases in the middle. Looked up from germline, CDR1 is SGDLS and CDR2 is YYNGEE. The CDR3 spans 16 residues. The DNA for the CDR3 is TGTGCCAGCGTTCGCACAATGGCAGGGATCTCCTACGAGCAGTACTTC. Its protein is CASVRTMAGISYEQYF.

The genes are TRBV7-2 and TRBJ1-1; a possible D gene is TRBD1 (6 bases). This CDR3 region has 14 residues. V was cut by 5 bases and J by 4 bases, with 14 bases left in between. The germline V gene has CDR1 SGHTA and CDR2 FQGNSA. The CDR3 bases are TGTGCCAGCAGCCTAGGGGGGGCGAGCACTGAAGCTTTCTTT. This codes for CASSLGGASTEAFF.

The V and J genes are TRBV9 and TRBJ2-3, with unresolved D. V dropped 1 base and J dropped 2 bases, with 8 bases sitting between them. The CDR3 has 14 amino acids. Germline V gene sequence: CDR1 SGDLS, CDR2 YYNGEE. DNA of the CDR3: TGTGCCAGCAGCGTACGAGGAAACACAGATACGCAGTATTTT. Its protein product is CASSVRGNTDTQYF.

This chain joins TRBV19 and TRBJ2-1; either TRBD1 or TRBD2 may fit D (5 bases each). V was trimmed by 7 bases and J by 4 bases, leaving 14 bases between them. This CDR3 comprises 14 residues. Per the germline V gene, CDR1 is LNHDA and CDR2 is SQIVND (reference sequence). CDR3 residues: CASNKGTIYNEQFF. CDR3 DNA: TGTGCCAGTAACAAAGGGACGATATACAATGAGCAGTTCTTC.

This chain's CDR3 is CASSIGGDQETQYF. As DNA, the CDR3 is TGTGCCAGTAGTATCGGGGGAGACCAAGAGACCCAGTACTTC. The V call is TRBV19, the J call TRBJ2-5; tentative D call: TRBD2 (6 bases). This CDR3 has 14 amino acids. V gave up 3 bases and J gave up 0 bases, with 8 bases separating them. The germline V gene encodes CDR1 LNHDA and CDR2 SQIVND (reference sequence).

The chain has TRBV7-3 and TRBJ2-2; 9 positions match TRBD1. Per germline, CDR1 SGHTA and CDR2 FQGTGA. This CDR3 region has 16 residues. Losses at the gene ends were 5 bases for V and 6 bases for J; bases not matched to a gene: 10. CDR3 in amino acids: CASSNTGTGSAGELFF. The CDR3 nucleotides read TGTGCCAGCAGCAATACCGGGACAGGGTCTGCCGGGGAGCTGTTTTTT.

This chain uses TRBV7-9 with TRBJ1-4; maybe TRBD1 (5 bases). V lost 5 bases to trimming and J lost 5 bases, with 12 bases between them. CDR3 size: 14 residues. Per germline, CDR1 SEHNR and CDR2 FQNEAQ (reference sequence). Here the CDR3 reads CASSATEGNEKLFF. The CDR3, as DNA: TGTGCCAGCAGCGCGACAGAGGGGAATGAAAAACTGTTTTTT.

The chain joins TRBV11-1 to TRBJ2-3, with D perhaps TRBD2 (6 bases). Germline CDR1 reads SGHAT; CDR2 reads FQDESV (reference sequence). The V and J ends lost 5 bases and 5 bases respectively, with 17 bases between them. This CDR3 is 15 amino acids long. Written as DNA, the CDR3 is TGTGCCAGCAGCACAACGGGACTGGTTAGAGATACGCAGTATTTT. It yields the protein CASSTTGLVRDTQYF.

The rearrangement links TRBV10-3 to TRBJ2-1; D is perhaps TRBD2 (7 bases). Between the trimmed V and J ends, which lost 10 bases and 5 bases, there was a span of 21 bases. CDR1 is ENHRY and CDR2 is SYGVKD in the germline V gene. CDR3 size: 15 residues. The CDR3 region has the DNA TGTGCCACCGGGGGCGGGGGCCAGGTTAACAATGAGCAGTTCTTC. This encodes CATGGGGQVNNEQFF.

V and J are TRBV7-3 and TRBJ1-4, with a possible D match to TRBD1 (5 bases). The V gene's germline CDR1 is SGHTA and CDR2 FQGTGA. V was shortened by 1 base and J by 1 base, with 7 bases between the two germline ends. The CDR3 covers 15 residues. The DNA of the CDR3 is TGTGCCAGCAGCTTAATGGGGGGAACTAATGAAAAACTGTTTTTT. Translating it yields CASSLMGGTNEKLFF.

J is TRBJ1-3 and V is TRBV6-6; possibly TRBD1 for D (5 bases). Germline CDR1 and CDR2: MNHNY and SVGAGI (reference sequence). This CDR3 is 14 amino acids long. Trimming left V 10 bases short and J 0 bases short, with 13 bases between. The CDR3 protein is CATTTGRSGNTIYF. As DNA, the CDR3 is TGTGCCACCACTACAGGTCGCTCTGGAAACACCATATATTTT.

V usage is TRBV10-3 and J usage is TRBJ2-5, with 7 bases identical to TRBD1. The V gene end was trimmed by 11 bases and the J gene end by 1 base; junction bases not matched to a gene: 7. CDR1 is ENHRY and CDR2 is SYGVKD in the germline V gene. CDR3 length: 13 residues. CDR3 bases: TGTGCCGTATCACAGGGGTCCCAAGAGACCCAGTACTTC. It codes for CAVSQGSQETQYF.